The 17 T cell receptor beta chains presented below share a single source sample, sequenced in a study of blood T cell repertoires in COVID-19. Data came from immunoSEQ multiplex PCR; TCRdb stores just in-frame clones and leaves some out. The sample includes some 14,000 clones, around 73% of them seen just once. The sample comprised peripheral blood. All receptors come from a man between 65 and 85 years old with acute or convalescent COVID-19.

This clone was picked up one time. The CDR3 loop is CASSDSSGGATDTQYF. Here the CDR3 DNA reads TGTGCCAGCAGTGACTCTAGCGGGGGGGCCACAGATACGCAGTATTTT. The V call is TRBV6-4, the J call TRBJ2-3; 11 bases align to TRBD2. Germline V gives CDR1 MRHNA, CDR2 SNTAGT. There are 16 residues in the CDR3. Trimming removed 0 bases from V and 2 bases from J; junction bases left unmatched: 1.

This clone was counted only a few times. The chain employs TRBV6-5 and TRBJ2-5, with TRBD2 identical over 11 bases. There are 15 residues in the CDR3. The V gene end was trimmed by 8 bases and the J gene end by 4 bases; junction bases not matched to a gene: 9. Germline V gene sequence: CDR1 MNHEY, CDR2 SVGAGI. The CDR3 region has the DNA TGTGCCAGCCACCGTAGCGGGGGGGATGGAGAGACCCAGTACTTC. Its translation: CASHRSGGDGETQYF.

V gene TRBV18 combines with J gene TRBJ2-5; TRBD2 might be the D (5 bases). The CDR3 sequence is 13 residues long. The V gene lost 2 bases and the J gene lost 5 bases, with 9 bases spanning the gap. CDR1 is KGHSH and CDR2 is LQKENI in the germline V gene. CDR3 DNA: TGTGCCAGCTCACCAGTGGCTAGCGAGACCCAGTACTTC. Residues: CASSPVASETQYF.

On this clone: Additional DNA sequences in this sample encode the identical CDR3. V usage is TRBV28 and J usage is TRBJ2-7; TRBD2 agrees at 7 bases. The CDR3 is 13 amino acids. The germline V gene encodes CDR1 MDHEN and CDR2 SYDVKM. The CDR3 bases are TGTGCTAGCTATTTTGCGGGGGACCACGAGCAGTACTTC. This encodes CASYFAGDHEQYF.

The V call is TRBV18, the J call TRBJ2-1; possible D gene TRBD1, 5 bases. Germline CDR1 and CDR2: KGHSH and LQKENI. Trimming cost V 3 bases and J 7 bases, with 16 bases left between them. The CDR3 runs 15 residues. The chain's CDR3 is CASSPGLPAGNEQFF. The CDR3 nucleotides are TGTGCCAGCTCACCGGGGCTGCCGGCCGGGAATGAGCAGTTCTTC.

The gene calls are TRBV6-4 and TRBJ1-5; 9 bases map to TRBD1. J lost 5 bases, V lost 4 bases, and 6 bases had no gene match. This CDR3 is 15 amino acids long. The germline gives CDR1 MRHNA, CDR2 SNTAGT. CDR3 amino acids: CASSGDREGDQPQHF. The DNA for the CDR3 is TGTGCCAGCAGTGGGGACAGGGAGGGAGATCAGCCCCAGCATTTT.

The chain has TRBV11-3 and TRBJ1-1, with TRBD1 matching over 7 bases. The CDR3 has 15 residues. CDR1 is SGHNT and CDR2 is YENEEA in the germline V gene. V shed 5 bases and J 3 bases; nucleotides not matched to a gene: 9. CDR3 region: CASSPGQVPYTEAFF. DNA for the CDR3: TGTGCCAGCAGCCCCGGACAGGTCCCCTACACTGAAGCTTTCTTT.

The V call is TRBV9, the J call TRBJ1-6; TRBD1 agrees at 7 bases. Germline lookup yields CDR1 SGDLS and CDR2 YYNGEE. J was trimmed by 6 bases and V by 2 bases; bases with no gene match: 5. This CDR3 spans 15 amino acids. CDR3 coding DNA: TGTGCCAGCAGCGTCACAGGGGACCCTAATTCACCCCTCCACTTT. It is translated as CASSVTGDPNSPLHF. Complete variable domain (other parts from reference TRBV9 and TRBJ1-6): DSGVTQTPKHLITATGQRVTLRCSPRSGDLSVYWYQQSLDQGLQFLIQYYNGEERAKGNILERFSAQQFPDLHSELNLSSLELGDSALYFCASSVTGDPNSPLHFGNGTRLTVT.

The chain joins TRBV9 to TRBJ2-3; 12 positions match TRBD2. V shed 0 bases, J shed 2 bases, and the junction held 4 bases outside the gene matches. CDR1 is SGDLS, CDR2 YYNGEE, per germline. CDR3 size: 17 residues. The CDR3 region has the DNA TGTGCCAGCAGCGTAGGGGGACTAGCGGGCAACACAGATACGCAGTATTTT. Its protein product is CASSVGGLAGNTDTQYF.

This clone has a single count. V and J are TRBV28 and TRBJ1-6; 7 bases are shared with TRBD1. CDR3 length equals 15 residues. V gave up 6 bases and J gave up 2 bases; unmatched junction bases: 4. CDR1 is MDHEN, CDR2 SYDVKM, per germline. CDR3 region: CASRSGTAYNSPLHF. The CDR3 bases are TGTGCCAGCAGATCTGGGACAGCCTATAATTCACCCCTCCACTTT.

The rearrangement links TRBV28 to TRBJ2-1, with 8 positions matching TRBD2. This CDR3 spans 11 amino acids. Losses at the gene ends were 8 bases for V and 9 bases for J; bases not matched to a gene: 3. CDR1 MDHEN and CDR2 SYDVKM come from the germline V gene. CDR3 DNA: TGTGCCAGCGGGACTAGAGTTGAGCAGTTCTTC. It encodes CASGTRVEQFF.

The chain uses TRBV7-2 and TRBJ2-7; 9 nucleotides align to TRBD2. The ends lost 5 bases at V and 12 bases at J; junction bases unmatched: 8. Germline V lookup: CDR1 SGHTA, CDR2 FQGNSA. The CDR3 length is 12 residues. CDR3 in amino acids: CASSPLGGRAYF. CDR3 nucleotides: TGTGCCAGCAGCCCTCTTGGCGGGAGGGCGTACTTC.

The DNA of the CDR3 is TGCAGCGCCGGAGTTGCAGGGATGAACACTGAAGCTTTCTTT. Translating it yields CSAGVAGMNTEAFF. The gene calls are TRBV29-1 and TRBJ1-1, with D maybe TRBD1 (5 bases). Between the trimmed V and J ends, which lost 7 bases and 0 bases, there was a span of 15 bases. This CDR3 spans 14 amino acids. Per germline, CDR1 SQVTM and CDR2 ANQGSEA.

The V and J genes are TRBV5-1 and TRBJ2-1, with 10 bases matching TRBD2. CDR1 is SGHRS, CDR2 YFSETQ, per germline. The CDR3 totals 14 residues. After removal of 4 bases from V and 7 bases from J, the junction contained 5 bases not matched to a gene. DNA of the CDR3: TGCGCCAGCAGCGGTAGCGGGGGGCAGAATGAGCAGTTCTTC. Its translation: CASSGSGGQNEQFF.

V gene TRBV6-2 or TRBV6-3 combines with J gene TRBJ1-6; 9 nucleotides match TRBD1. The CDR3 sequence is 17 residues long. The J segment lost 14 bases and the V segment lost 2 bases, leaving 16 bases of the junction unmatched. Germline V gives CDR1 MNHEY, CDR2 SVGEGT. CDR3 region: CASSYGSGTGPLGTLHF. CDR3 DNA sequence: TGTGCCAGCAGTTACGGCTCCGGGACAGGGCCTCTAGGAACCCTCCACTTT.

The CDR3 bases are TGTGCCACCAGCAGGGACAGGGGGGCTGGTGAAGCTTTCTTT. Amino acid sequence: CATSRDRGAGEAFF. The rearrangement links TRBV15 to TRBJ1-1; TRBD1 agrees at 10 bases. The V gene end was trimmed by 3 bases and the J gene end by 7 bases; junction bases not matched to a gene: 5. The CDR3 covers 14 residues. Per germline, CDR1 LNHNV and CDR2 YYDKDF (reference sequence).

This clone was seen a handful of times. The chain couples TRBV7-2 to TRBJ1-5, with 9 bases identical to TRBD1. The ends lost 5 bases at V and 7 bases at J; junction bases unmatched: 6. The CDR3 totals 14 residues. Germline V gene data show CDR1 as SGHTA and CDR2 as FQGNSA. CDR3 amino acids: CASSLRQGGQPQHF. DNA of the CDR3: TGTGCCAGCAGCCTTAGACAGGGGGGACAGCCCCAGCATTTT.